The 25 T cell receptor beta chains below were found in one sample sequenced in a study of shared clonotypes between healthy human individuals. Profiled with immunoSEQ multiplex PCR; TCRdb holds only in-frame clones, not every one. The table records 1,400,000 or so clones, approximately 98.5% of them present only once. The sequenced sample consisted of naive CD4+ T cells sorted from blood. Subset indicated: CD45RA+ positively selected. The origin of the receptors is a man younger than 40 in good health.

J is TRBJ2-7 and V is TRBV13; 7 bases map to TRBD1. CDR1 and CDR2 from the germline V gene are PRHDT and FYEKMQ (reference sequence). The junction had 9 bases not matched to a gene; V was cut back by 4 bases and J by 3 bases. This CDR3 spans 15 amino acids. The CDR3 loop reads CASSSLGGTYYEQYF. The CDR3 DNA reads as TGTGCCAGCAGCTCGTTAGGGGGCACATACTACGAGCAGTACTTC.

The chain employs TRBV7-2 and TRBJ2-7; a weak D match, TRBD2 (5 bases). CDR1 SGHTA and CDR2 FQGNSA come from the germline V gene. The V end lost 5 bases, the J end lost 5 bases, and 19 bases lay between the germline ends. The CDR3 totals 15 residues. The CDR3 DNA is TGTGCCAGCAGCCTATCACCGGGCGCAGCGGACGAGCAGTACTTC. Translating it yields CASSLSPGAADEQYF.

The rearrangement joins TRBV18 to TRBJ2-4, with no clear D. Germline V gene sequence: CDR1 KGHSH, CDR2 LQKENI. The CDR3 sequence is 11 residues long. Trimming left V 6 bases short and J 5 bases short, with 5 bases between. For the CDR3, the DNA is TGTGCCAGCTCGCCCCAAAACATTCAGTACTTC. This sequence encodes CASSPQNIQYF.

The table lists this clone with a count of one. The chain is built from TRBV10-1 and TRBJ1-4; TRBD1 might be the D (6 bases). The germline V gene has CDR1 WNHNN and CDR2 SYGVQD (reference sequence). This CDR3 comprises 13 residues. V gave up 10 bases and J gave up 10 bases, with 19 bases separating them. CDR3 sequence (DNA): TGCGCCACGAGGGGGAGAGGAAAAGGAAAACTGTTTTTT. Translated, it gives CATRGRGKGKLFF.

On this clone: In the same sample, other DNA sequences code for this CDR3. CDR3: CSAGGNYGYTF. CDR3 in DNA: TGCAGTGCAGGCGGTAACTATGGCTACACCTTC. V and J are TRBV20-1 and TRBJ1-2; D uncertain. Per germline, CDR1 DFQATT and CDR2 SNEGSKA (reference sequence). CDR3 length equals 11 residues. Deletions cut 6 bases from V and 1 base from J, with 6 bases between.

As concerns this clone: One end of the junction does not line up with germline, which may come from a read error. V and J are TRBV7-7 and TRBJ2-1, with 8 bases identical to TRBD2. Germline values: CDR1 SSHAT, CDR2 FNYEAQ (reference sequence). This CDR3 comprises 15 residues. The CDR3 nucleotides read TGTGCTAGCAGCCCCCTAGCGGGCTCCTACAATGAGCAGTTCTTC. Its translation: CASSPLAGSYNEQFF.

The J gene is TRBJ2-7, the V gene TRBV11-2; D is ambiguous. The ends were cut back, 0 bases at V and 5 bases at J, with 8 bases in the middle. Germline V gene data show CDR1 as SGHAT and CDR2 as FQNNGV. The CDR3 spans 13 residues. The CDR3 DNA follows: TGTGCCAGCAGCTTAGATCTCGTGAACGAGCAGTACTTC. It codes for CASSLDLVNEQYF.

This clone was recorded once. CDR3 protein: CASSPRSQNYEQYF. For the CDR3, the DNA is TGTGCCAGCTCACCAAGGTCTCAGAACTACGAGCAGTACTTC. The V gene is TRBV18, the J gene TRBJ2-7; D not certain. V dropped 2 bases and J dropped 3 bases, with 11 bases sitting between them. Germline CDR1 is KGHSH and CDR2 is LQKENI. The CDR3 length is 14 residues.

This clone came up once. This sequence joins TRBV5-1 and TRBJ2-7; no reliable D call. Deletions cut 0 bases from V and 3 bases from J, with 13 bases between. The CDR3 loop spans 15 amino acids. The germline CDR1 and CDR2 sequences are SGHRS and YFSETQ. The CDR3 loop is CASSLAQQSIYEQYF. CDR3 DNA: TGCGCCAGCAGCTTGGCCCAACAGAGCATCTACGAGCAGTACTTC.

The J gene is TRBJ2-7, the V gene TRBV9; 7 positions match TRBD2. The CDR3 consists of 15 residues. The V gene's germline CDR1 is SGDLS and CDR2 YYNGEE. The V gene end was trimmed by 0 bases and the J gene end by 4 bases; junction bases not matched to a gene: 7. CDR3 nucleotide sequence: TGTGCCAGCAGCGTAGCTCCTAGCGGACCGTACGAGCAGTACTTC. Translated: CASSVAPSGPYEQYF.

The genes are TRBV5-1 and TRBJ2-3, with D perhaps matching TRBD1 (6 bases). Germline assignment: CDR1 SGHRS and CDR2 YFSETQ. This CDR3 is built from 14 residues. V lost 7 bases and J lost 1, with 13 bases in between. CDR3 region: CASELGARTDTQYF. The DNA for the CDR3 is TGCGCCAGCGAATTGGGGGCACGCACAGATACGCAGTATTTT.

The CDR3 nucleotides are TGCGCCAGCAGCTTCAATACAGTATACAATGAGCAGTTCTTC. Encoded protein: CASSFNTVYNEQFF. This chain connects TRBV5-1 to TRBJ2-1; D is unclear. With 2 bases removed from V and 4 bases from J, the gap between germline ends came to 10 bases. This CDR3 contains 14 residues. Germline V gene data show CDR1 as SGHRS and CDR2 as YFSETQ.

About this clone itself: The same CDR3 is also encoded by other DNA sequences in this sample. The chain links TRBV28 to TRBJ2-1; 8 nucleotides match TRBD2. CDR1 and CDR2 (germline): MDHEN, SYDVKM. The J segment lost 5 bases and the V segment lost 5 bases, leaving 2 bases of the junction unmatched. The CDR3 contains 13 residues. The CDR3 nucleotides read TGTGCCAGCAGTCTAGCGGGCAACAATGAGCAGTTCTTC. This sequence encodes CASSLAGNNEQFF.

V is TRBV18 and J is TRBJ2-3, with TRBD2 matching 11 bases. Per germline, CDR1 KGHSH and CDR2 LQKENI. With 1 base clipped from V and 2 bases from J, the junction kept 14 bases outside the gene matches. This CDR3 region has 20 residues. The CDR3 loop is CASSPQLTQRLAGPTDTQYF. In DNA form, the CDR3 reads TGTGCCAGCTCACCACAGTTGACTCAGCGACTAGCGGGACCCACAGATACGCAGTATTTT.

This chain connects TRBV19 to TRBJ1-5; possible D gene TRBD1, 6 bases. V was shortened by 4 bases and J by 4 bases, with 14 bases between the two germline ends. CDR1 is LNHDA and CDR2 is SQIVND in the germline V gene (reference sequence). The CDR3 runs 15 residues. In DNA, the CDR3 is TGTGCCAGTAGTACTACCGGGACATATAATCAGCCCCAGCATTTT. This codes for CASSTTGTYNQPQHF.

V gene TRBV29-1 combines with J gene TRBJ1-1; TRBD1 aligns across 11 bases. V was clipped by 5 bases and J by 0 bases; unmatched bases: 8. The germline V gene encodes CDR1 SQVTM and CDR2 ANQGSEA. The CDR3 runs to 16 residues. In DNA, the CDR3 is TGCAGCGTTCGGACAGGGGGCGCGTCGGTGAACACTGAAGCTTTCTTT. It encodes CSVRTGGASVNTEAFF.

The chain recombines TRBV9 with TRBJ2-1; 7 bases are shared with TRBD2. Germline V gives CDR1 SGDLS, CDR2 YYNGEE. The CDR3 is 15 amino acids. J gave up 5 bases and V 4 bases, and 9 bases lay outside the gene matches. This chain's CDR3 is CASSFGLGWDNEQFF. CDR3 DNA: TGTGCCAGCAGCTTTGGACTAGGATGGGACAATGAGCAGTTCTTC.

The chain uses TRBV9 and TRBJ1-5, with a weak D call TRBD1 (5 bases). The CDR3 sequence is 13 residues long. From germline, CDR1 is SGDLS and CDR2 YYNGEE. The V end was cut by 3 bases, the J end by 5 bases, with 9 bases between. As DNA, the CDR3 is TGTGCCAGCAGCGGAGGGGACTATCAGCCCCAGCATTTT. Its protein product is CASSGGDYQPQHF.

The chain combines TRBV7-2 with TRBJ2-3; maybe TRBD2 (5 bases). V lost 2 bases and J 1 base, leaving 10 bases between the germline ends. The CDR3 sequence is 15 residues long. Germline V lookup: CDR1 SGHTA, CDR2 FQGNSA. The CDR3 coding sequence is TGTGCCAGCAGCTTACGGGGTATGGGCACAGATACGCAGTATTTT. This translates into CASSLRGMGTDTQYF.

The V gene is TRBV19, the J gene TRBJ2-5, with 9 bases identical to TRBD2. The CDR3 has 16 amino acids. The trim removed 6 bases at V and 1 base at J, leaving 9 bases unmatched. Germline-derived CDR1 and CDR2 are LNHDA and SQIVND (reference sequence). CDR3 in DNA: TGTGCCAGTAGGGGTAGCGGGAGAGGGGGCCAAGAGACCCAGTACTTC. Encoded protein: CASRGSGRGGQETQYF. The complete variable domain, with remaining parts taken from reference TRBV19 and TRBJ2-5, reads DGGITQSPKYLFRKEGQNVTLSCEQNLNHDAMYWYRQDPGQGLRLIYYSQIVNDFQKGDIAEGYSVSREKKESFPLTVTSAQKNPTAFYLCASRGSGRGGQETQYFGPGTRLLVL.

On this clone: The junction shows a germline mismatch at one end, possibly a read error. V gene TRBV7-7 combines with J gene TRBJ2-3; D is unresolved. Looked up from germline, CDR1 is SSHAT and CDR2 is FNYEAQ (reference sequence). There are 13 residues in the CDR3. The CDR3: CASSHPSTDTQYF. The CDR3 coding sequence is TGTGCTAGCAGTCATCCTAGCACAGATACGCAGTATTTT.

CDR3 sequence: CASSQSGRNEKLFF. The CDR3 coding sequence is TGCGCCAGCAGCCAATCGGGACGCAATGAAAAACTGTTTTTT. The genes are TRBV4-3 and TRBJ1-4; D is possibly TRBD1 (5 bases). V was shortened by 2 bases and J by 5 bases, with 9 bases between the two germline ends. CDR1 is LGHNA, CDR2 YSLEER, per germline. This CDR3 has 14 amino acids.

The rearrangement links TRBV5-1 to TRBJ2-1; TRBD2 matches 8 bases. CDR3 length: 16 residues. Germline-derived CDR1 and CDR2 are SGHRS and YFSETQ. With V trimmed by 2 bases and J by 3 bases, 7 bases remained unmatched. Written as DNA, the CDR3 is TGCGCCAGCAGCTTTTTTAAGAGCGGGAGCTACAATGAGCAGTTCTTC. It codes for CASSFFKSGSYNEQFF.

The rearrangement links TRBV5-5 to TRBJ1-5; a possible D gene is TRBD1 (5 bases). Trimming took 0 bases from V and 4 from J, leaving 14 bases between them. The length of the CDR3 is 16 residues. The germline gives CDR1 SGHKS, CDR2 YYEKEE (reference sequence). CDR3 amino acids: CASSLDPRQKNQPQHF. CDR3 in DNA: TGTGCCAGCAGCTTGGACCCTAGACAGAAAAATCAGCCCCAGCATTTT.

In this sample, this clone turned up once. This CDR3 is also generated by other DNA sequences in the sample. The chain has TRBV20-1 and TRBJ2-7; no definite D call. V was cut by 1 base and J by 6 bases, with 7 bases left in between. CDR1 and CDR2 from the germline V gene are DFQATT and SNEGSKA (reference sequence). This CDR3 is built from 11 residues. Here the CDR3 DNA reads TGCAGTGCTAGAGCGGGCGGCGAGCAGTACTTC. Encoded protein: CSARAGGEQYF.